The entry below gives a single T cell receptor (beta chain) sequence along with its context. Antigen: not known. TCRdb redid the calling of the 5' RACE reads with MiXCR, one entry per CDR3 protein. The table lists approximately 300,000 distinct CDR3 sequences, roughly 20% of them singletons. Germline CDR1 reads SNHLY; CDR2 reads FYNNEI. The CDR3 is made up of 10 amino acids. The V end was cut by 8 bases, the J end by 5 bases, with 6 bases between. The data were obtained in a study of CD8 T cells in ankylosing spondylitis. Whole-study results and caveats: Within matched ankylosing spondylitis synovial fluid, disease-linked clones were reportedly significantly enriched.

The sequence came from a male donor with ankylosing spondylitis or in good health (not recorded which). Material: blood, either unsorted or a sorted T cell fraction (not recorded which). The rearrangement joins TRBV2 to TRBJ2-5; D unclear. This CDR3 is CASASETQYF. The CDR3 nucleotides are TGTGCCAGCGCGAGCGAGACCCAGTACTTC.